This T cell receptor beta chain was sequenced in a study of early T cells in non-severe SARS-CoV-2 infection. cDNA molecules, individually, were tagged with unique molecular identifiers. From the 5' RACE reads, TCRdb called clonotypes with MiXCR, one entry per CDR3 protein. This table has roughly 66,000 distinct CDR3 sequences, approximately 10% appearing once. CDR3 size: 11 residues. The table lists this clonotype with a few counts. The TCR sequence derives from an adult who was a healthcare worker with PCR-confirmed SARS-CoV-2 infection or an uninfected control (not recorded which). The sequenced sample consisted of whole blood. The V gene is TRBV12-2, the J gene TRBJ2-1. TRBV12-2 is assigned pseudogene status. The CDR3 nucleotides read TGTGCAAGTCGCTTGGAGAATGAGCAGTTCTTC. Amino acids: CASRLENEQFF.